The rows below give T cell receptor beta chains drawn from one sample of a study of T cells in localized non-small cell lung cancer. Generated by immunoSEQ multiplex PCR, the TCRdb table keeps only in-frame clones and is missing some. The sample yields tens of thousands of clones, 80% to 90% seen once. This material consisted of peripheral blood, taken before any cancer treatment. The receptors derive from an older male donor with stage III squamous cell lung carcinoma. Both conserved end residues are part of each CDR3. The D gene is left open where the match is weak. Clone size, where shown, is once, few, many, or a class for clones that have expanded.

>TRBJ1-2|.|.|TRBV29-1
TGCAGCGTGCTCTGGGGGGGGACCGGCTACACCTTC
CSVLWGGTGYTF
>TRBJ2-6|.|.|TRBV5-1
TGCGCCAGCAGCCCGGGCCGGTCGTTCTCTGGGGCCAACGTCCTGACTTTC
CASSPGRSFSGANVLTF
>TRBJ2-1|.|.|TRBV5-1
TGCGCCAGCAGCCCCTTTAGTAGGGCCAGCAGCTCCTACAATGAGCAGTTCTTC
CASSPFSRASSSYNEQFF
>TRBJ1-5|.|.|TRBV27
TGTGCCAGCAGTTCCGGGACGGATAGCAATCAGCCCCAGCATTTT
CASSSGTDSNQPQHF
>TRBJ2-5|.|.|TRBV7-9
TGTGCCAGCAGCGGGCCCGGGGCTGAAGAGACCCAGTACTTC
CASSGPGAEETQYF
>TRBJ1-3|.|.|TRBV2
TGTGCCAGCAGTGAAGGGCGAGGACAGAGATTAAACACCATATATTTT
CASSEGRGQRLNTIYF
>TRBJ2-3|.|TRBD2|TRBV7-9
TGTGCCAGCAGCTTAGGAGCTAGCGGGGCGGCCGCAGATACGCAGTATTTT
CASSLGASGAAADTQYF
>TRBJ2-1|.|.|TRBV6-5
TGTGCCAGCAGTTATTTAGGTGAGCAGTTCTTC
CASSYLGEQFF
>TRBJ2-3|.|.|TRBV5-1
TGCGCCAGCAGCGAACAGGATTCTAGCACAGATACGCAGTATTTT
CASSEQDSSTDTQYF
>TRBJ2-7|medium-sized|TRBD1|TRBV27
TGTGCCAGCAGTTCTCAGAACAGGGGGTACGAGCAGTACTTC
CASSSQNRGYEQYF
>TRBJ2-7|.|.|TRBV19
TGTGCCAGTAGTATCAGACACGAAGGACCCTACGAGCAGTACTTC
CASSIRHEGPYEQYF
>TRBJ1-2|.|TRBD1|TRBV15
TGTGCCACCAGCAGAGATCCCGGGACAGGATTAAACTATGGCTACACCTTC
CATSRDPGTGLNYGYTF
>TRBJ2-3|.|.|TRBV5-1
TGCGCCAGCACCCAGGGGGGGTCCGCAGATACGCAGTATTTT
CASTQGGSADTQYF
>TRBJ2-3|.|TRBD2|TRBV6-1
TGTGCCAGCAGTGAACTCGCGGGGGGGCCAGATACGCAGTATTTT
CASSELAGGPDTQYF
>TRBJ2-1|.|TRBD2|TRBV19
TGTGCCAGTAGTATAACACCTCCGCTGACTAGCGGGAATGAGCAGTTCTTC
CASSITPPLTSGNEQFF
>TRBJ2-5|.|.|TRBV15
TGTGCCACCAGCAGAGATCCTCAGCGGATGGGGGAGACCCAGTACTTC
CATSRDPQRMGETQYF
>TRBJ2-2|.|TRBD2|TRBV6-4
TGTGCCAGCAGTGACTCCTTAATACTAGCGGGAGGCACCGGGGAGCTGTTTTTT
CASSDSLILAGGTGELFF
>TRBJ2-3|.|TRBD1|TRBV19
TGTGCCAGTAGCCCAGGGGGTGGCTTCTCAGATACGCAGTATTTT
CASSPGGGFSDTQYF
>TRBJ1-5|.|TRBD1|TRBV7-8
TGTGCCAGCAGCTTAGTTGCAGGGGGCTGGCAGCCCCAGCATTTT
CASSLVAGGWQPQHF
>TRBJ1-5|.|.|TRBV4-1
TGCGCCAGCAGCCAAGATACAGTTCCCAATCAGCCCCAGCATTTT
CASSQDTVPNQPQHF
>TRBJ2-7|.|TRBD2|TRBV7-3
TGTGCCAGCAGCCCTAGCGGGACTTCCTACGAGCAGTACTTC
CASSPSGTSYEQYF
>TRBJ2-5|once|.|TRBV21-1
TGTGCCAGCAGCACCCCGGGGGCCCAGTACTTC
CASSTPGAQYF
>TRBJ2-7|.|.|TRBV7-3
TGTGCCAGCAGCCGTTGTCAGCCCGGGGACTCCTACGAGCAGTACTTC
CASSRCQPGDSYEQYF
>TRBJ2-1|.|.|TRBV30
TGTGCCTGGATCGCCGCCCCCGGGCCCCCGGGGGATGAGCAGTTCTTC
CAWIAAPGPPGDEQFF
>TRBJ1-1|.|.|TRBV29-1
TGCAGCGTTGGCCCGGGGTACATGAACACTGAAGCTTTCTTT
CSVGPGYMNTEAFF
>TRBJ2-3|.|TRBD1|TRBV19
TGTGCCAGCAGAGGGACAGGCACAGATACGCAGTATTTT
CASRGTGTDTQYF
>TRBJ1-3|.|.|TRBV6-1
TGTGCCAGCAGTGTCGGGGGCCGGGCTGGAAACACCATATATTTT
CASSVGGRAGNTIYF
>TRBJ2-4|.|.|TRBV23-1
TGCGCCAGCAGTCAATCGCCCCTTGAGGTAGCCAAAAACATTCAGTACTTC
CASSQSPLEVAKNIQYF
>TRBJ1-4|.|.|TRBV18
TGTGCCAGCTCACCAGCGATCTACTCGGCTGAAAAACTGTTTTTT
CASSPAIYSAEKLFF
>TRBJ2-7|.|.|TRBV28
TGTGCCAGCAGTTCGGGCGCCGGGGCCGAGCAGTACTTC
CASSSGAGAEQYF
>TRBJ1-5|.|.|TRBV5-8
TGTGCCAGCAGCTTGTCACAGGGCCTTCTCCAGCATTTT
CASSLSQGLLQHF
>TRBJ1-5|few|.|TRBV19
TGTGCCACCACCACAGGGACGAGGCAGCCCCAGCATTTT
CATTTGTRQPQHF
>TRBJ2-5|.|.|TRBV5-1
TGCGCCAGCCGACCCCGGGACGGCCAAGAGACCCAGTACTTC
CASRPRDGQETQYF
>TRBJ1-1|.|.|TRBV27
TGTGCCAGCAGTTCTCGATTGGGGGGTGTCGGCACTGAAGCTTTCTTT
CASSSRLGGVGTEAFF
>TRBJ2-1|.|.|TRBV6-5
TGTGCCAGCAGCCTGGACAGTGCCTACAATGAGCAGTTCTTC
CASSLDSAYNEQFF
>TRBJ2-1|once|TRBD1|TRBV18
TGTGCCAGCTCACCCGACAGGGTTGGCAATGAGCAGTTCTTC
CASSPDRVGNEQFF
>TRBJ2-5|.|TRBD1|TRBV5-6
TGTGCCAGCAGCCCGGACCCGGGACAGGCTCCAGAGACCCAGTACTTC
CASSPDPGQAPETQYF
>TRBJ2-5|.|.|TRBV18
TGTGCCAGCTCACCACTAGAGACCCAGTACTTC
CASSPLETQYF
>TRBJ1-5|.|.|TRBV30
TGTGCCTGGAGTGTCGGACTGGTTCGCAATCAGCCCCAGCATTTT
CAWSVGLVRNQPQHF
>TRBJ2-5|.|TRBD1|TRBV7-2
TGTGCCAGCAGCTTAGCTACGGGACAGCAAGAGACCCAGTACTTC
CASSLATGQQETQYF
>TRBJ2-3|.|TRBD1|TRBV28
TGTGCCAGCCGGGACAGGGAACTCACAGATACGCAGTATTTT
CASRDRELTDTQYF
>TRBJ2-7|.|TRBD1|TRBV6-1
TGTGCCAGCAGTGAACCTCAGGGGGTCTCGAAGGGCGAGCAGTACTTC
CASSEPQGVSKGEQYF
>TRBJ2-3|.|.|TRBV5-1
TGCGCCAGCAGCACGGGCTTCACAGATACGCAGTATTTT
CASSTGFTDTQYF
>TRBJ1-4|once|TRBD1|TRBV6-4
TGTGCCAGCAGTGGCCCCCAAGGGGACAGAAAGACTAATGAAAAACTGTTTTTT
CASSGPQGDRKTNEKLFF